This T cell receptor beta chain came from a study of tumor-infiltrating lymphocytes in localized non-small cell lung cancer. Whole-study context: Tumor tissue and non-adjacent uninvolved lung came from each patient. Whole-study findings and limits: Higher tumor T cell infiltration than in uninvolved lung was supported by TCRbeta sequencing. Not all patients were TCR sequenced, owing to tissue quantity.

After removal of 4 bases from V and 4 bases from J, the junction contained 16 bases not matched to a gene. Per the germline V gene, CDR1 is SGHNT and CDR2 is YYREEE (reference sequence). The CDR3 spans 18 residues. This clone turned up a few times. The antigen is undetermined. Libraries were prepared by immunoSEQ multiplex PCR; TCRdb keeps only in-frame clonotypes and omits some of them. The data show 15,000 to 16,000 clones, about 75% seen once. Sequenced: lung tumor tissue. The receptor comes from a human donor with non-small cell lung cancer. This chain joins TRBV5-4 and TRBJ2-3; TRBD2 aligns across 9 bases. The CDR3 sequence: CASSPIGASGTKADTQYF. The CDR3 DNA reads as TGTGCCAGCAGCCCTATCGGGGCTAGCGGGACGAAGGCAGATACGCAGTATTTT.